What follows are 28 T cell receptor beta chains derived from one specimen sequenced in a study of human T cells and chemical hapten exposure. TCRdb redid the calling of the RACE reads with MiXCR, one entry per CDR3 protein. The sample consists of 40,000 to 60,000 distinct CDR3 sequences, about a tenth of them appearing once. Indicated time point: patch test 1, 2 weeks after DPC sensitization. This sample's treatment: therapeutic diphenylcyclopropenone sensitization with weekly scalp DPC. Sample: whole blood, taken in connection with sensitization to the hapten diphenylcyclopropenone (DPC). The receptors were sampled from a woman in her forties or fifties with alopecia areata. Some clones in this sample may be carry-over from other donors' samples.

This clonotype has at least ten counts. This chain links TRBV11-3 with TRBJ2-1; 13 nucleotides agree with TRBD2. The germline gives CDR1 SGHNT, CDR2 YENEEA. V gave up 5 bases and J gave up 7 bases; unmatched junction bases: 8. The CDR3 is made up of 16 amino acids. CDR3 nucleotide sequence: TGTGCCAGCAGCCCGGGGACTAGCGGGAAGATTAATGAGCAGTTCTTC. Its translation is CASSPGTSGKINEQFF. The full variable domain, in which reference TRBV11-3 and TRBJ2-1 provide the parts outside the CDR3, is EAGVVQSPRYKIIEKKQPVAFWCNPISGHNTLYWYLQNLGQGPELLIRYENEEAVDDSQLPKDRFSAERLKGVDSTLKIQPAELGDSAVYLCASSPGTSGKINEQFFGPGTRLTVL.

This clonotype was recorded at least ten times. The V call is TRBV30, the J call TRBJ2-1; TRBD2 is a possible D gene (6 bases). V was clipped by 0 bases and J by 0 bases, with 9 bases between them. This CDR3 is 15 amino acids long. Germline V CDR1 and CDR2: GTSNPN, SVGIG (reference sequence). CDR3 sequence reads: CAWSVLAGSYNEQFF. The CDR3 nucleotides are TGTGCCTGGAGTGTACTAGCCGGCTCCTACAATGAGCAGTTCTTC.

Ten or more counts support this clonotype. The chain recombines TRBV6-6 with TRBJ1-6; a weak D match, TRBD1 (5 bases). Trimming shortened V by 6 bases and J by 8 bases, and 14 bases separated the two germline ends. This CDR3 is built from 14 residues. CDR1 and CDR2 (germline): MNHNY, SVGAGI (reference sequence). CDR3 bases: TGTGCCAGCAGACTAAGACGGGGGGATTCACCCCTCCACTTT. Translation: CASRLRRGDSPLHF.

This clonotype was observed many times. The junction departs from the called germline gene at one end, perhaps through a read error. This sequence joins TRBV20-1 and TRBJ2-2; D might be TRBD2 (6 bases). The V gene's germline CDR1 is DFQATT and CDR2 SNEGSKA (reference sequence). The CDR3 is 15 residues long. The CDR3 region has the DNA TGCAGTGCTCCCCGACTAGGGCCGAAAACCGGGGAGCTGTTTTTT. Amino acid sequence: CSAPRLGPKTGELFF.

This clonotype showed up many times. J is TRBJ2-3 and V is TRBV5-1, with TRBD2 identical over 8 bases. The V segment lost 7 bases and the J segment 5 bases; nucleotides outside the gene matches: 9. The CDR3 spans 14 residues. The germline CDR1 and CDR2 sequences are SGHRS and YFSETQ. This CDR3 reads CASGESGSGDTQYF. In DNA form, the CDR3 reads TGCGCCAGCGGTGAGAGCGGGAGTGGAGATACGCAGTATTTT.

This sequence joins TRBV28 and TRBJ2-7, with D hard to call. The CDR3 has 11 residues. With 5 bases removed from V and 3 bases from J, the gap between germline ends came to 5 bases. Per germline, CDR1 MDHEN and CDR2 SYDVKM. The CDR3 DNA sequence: TGTGCCAGCAGTGGGTTCTACGAGCAGTACTTC. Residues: CASSGFYEQYF.

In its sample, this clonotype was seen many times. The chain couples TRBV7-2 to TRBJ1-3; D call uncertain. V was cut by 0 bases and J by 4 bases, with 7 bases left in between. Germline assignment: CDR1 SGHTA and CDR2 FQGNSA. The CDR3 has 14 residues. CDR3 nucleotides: TGTGCCAGCAGCTTAGCAGGTTCAGGAAACACCATATATTTT. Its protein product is CASSLAGSGNTIYF. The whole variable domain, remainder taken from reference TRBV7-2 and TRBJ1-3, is GAGVSQSPSNKVTEKGKDVELRCDPISGHTALYWYRQSLGQGLEFLIYFQGNSAPDKSGLPSDRFSAERTGGSVSTLTIQRTQQEDSAVYLCASSLAGSGNTIYFGEGSWLTVV.

CDR3 DNA: TGTGCCAGCAGCCCGAAAGGTTCGGGGACTAGCGGGACCGAGCAGTACTTC. This gives the protein CASSPKGSGTSGTEQYF. The chain couples TRBV7-2 to TRBJ2-7, with TRBD2 matching over 13 bases. CDR1 and CDR2 (germline): SGHTA, FQGNSA. Losses at the gene ends were 5 bases for V and 6 bases for J; bases not matched to a gene: 13. The CDR3 spans 17 residues.

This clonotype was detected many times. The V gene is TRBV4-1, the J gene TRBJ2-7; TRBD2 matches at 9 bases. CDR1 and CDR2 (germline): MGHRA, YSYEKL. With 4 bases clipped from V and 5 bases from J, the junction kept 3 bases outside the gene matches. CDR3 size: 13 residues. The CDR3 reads CASSRTSVNEQYF. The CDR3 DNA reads TGCGCCAGCAGCCGGACTAGCGTGAACGAGCAGTACTTC.

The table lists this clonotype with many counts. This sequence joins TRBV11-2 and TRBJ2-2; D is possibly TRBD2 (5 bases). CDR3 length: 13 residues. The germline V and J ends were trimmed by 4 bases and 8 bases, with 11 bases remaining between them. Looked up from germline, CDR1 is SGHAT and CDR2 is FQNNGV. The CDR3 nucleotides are TGTGCCAGCAGCTCCATCGTAGCGGGGGAGCTGTTTTTT. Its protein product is CASSSIVAGELFF.

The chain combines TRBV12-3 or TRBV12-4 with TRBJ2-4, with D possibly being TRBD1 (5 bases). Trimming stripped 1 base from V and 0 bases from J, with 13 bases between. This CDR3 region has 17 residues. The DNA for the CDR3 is TGTGCCAGCAGTTTAGGAGGCGACAGTCCAGCCAAAAACATTCAGTACTTC. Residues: CASSLGGDSPAKNIQYF.

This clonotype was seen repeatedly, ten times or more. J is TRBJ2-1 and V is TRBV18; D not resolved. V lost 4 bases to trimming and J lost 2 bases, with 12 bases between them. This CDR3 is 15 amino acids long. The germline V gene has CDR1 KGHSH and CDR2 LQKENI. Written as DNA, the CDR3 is TGTGCCAGCTCACGGGATCTTGAGGCCTACAATGAGCAGTTCTTC. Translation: CASSRDLEAYNEQFF.

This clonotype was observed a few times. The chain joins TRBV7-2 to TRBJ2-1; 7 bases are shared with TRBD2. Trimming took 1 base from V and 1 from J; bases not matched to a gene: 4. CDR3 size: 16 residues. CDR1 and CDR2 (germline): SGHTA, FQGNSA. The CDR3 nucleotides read TGTGCCAGCAGCTTAGTGGGCGGGGGATCCTACAATGAGCAGTTCTTC. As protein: CASSLVGGGSYNEQFF.

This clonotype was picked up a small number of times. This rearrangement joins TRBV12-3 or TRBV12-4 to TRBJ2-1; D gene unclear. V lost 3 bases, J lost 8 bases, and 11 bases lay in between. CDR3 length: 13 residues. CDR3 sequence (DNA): TGTGCCAGCAGTTTCCCAAATAGGTATGAGCAGTTCTTC. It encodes CASSFPNRYEQFF.

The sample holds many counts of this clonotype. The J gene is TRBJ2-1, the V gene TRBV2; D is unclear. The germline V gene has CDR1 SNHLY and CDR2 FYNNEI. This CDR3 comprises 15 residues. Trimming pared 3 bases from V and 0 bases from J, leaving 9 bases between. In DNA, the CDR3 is TGTGCCAGCAGTGAGAGGCAGTTCTCCTACAATGAGCAGTTCTTC. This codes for CASSERQFSYNEQFF.

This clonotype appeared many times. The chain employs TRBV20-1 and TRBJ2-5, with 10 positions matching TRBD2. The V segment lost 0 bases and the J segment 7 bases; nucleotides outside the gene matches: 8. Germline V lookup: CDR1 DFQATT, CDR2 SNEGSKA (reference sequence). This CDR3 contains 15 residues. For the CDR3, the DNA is TGCAGTGCTAGAGATCAGGAACTAGCGGGATCGACCCAGTACTTC. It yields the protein CSARDQELAGSTQYF.

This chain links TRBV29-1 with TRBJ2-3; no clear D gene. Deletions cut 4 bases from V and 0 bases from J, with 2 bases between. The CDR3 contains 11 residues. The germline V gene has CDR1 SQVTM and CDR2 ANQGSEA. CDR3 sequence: CSVGSTDTQYF. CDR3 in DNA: TGCAGCGTTGGGAGCACAGATACGCAGTATTTT.

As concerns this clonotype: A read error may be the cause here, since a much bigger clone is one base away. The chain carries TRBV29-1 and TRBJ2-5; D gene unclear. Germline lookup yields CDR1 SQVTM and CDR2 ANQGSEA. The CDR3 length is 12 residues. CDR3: CCVRGNQETQYF. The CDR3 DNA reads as TGCTGCGTTCGAGGCAATCAAGAGACCCAGTACTTC.

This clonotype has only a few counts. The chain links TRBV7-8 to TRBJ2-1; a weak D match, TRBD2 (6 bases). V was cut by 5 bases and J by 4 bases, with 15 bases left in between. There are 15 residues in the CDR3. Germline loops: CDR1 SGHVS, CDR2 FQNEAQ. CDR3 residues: CASSPRDSPYNEQFF. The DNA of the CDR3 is TGTGCCAGCAGCCCCCGGGACTCCCCTTACAATGAGCAGTTCTTC.

In DNA form, the CDR3 reads TGTGCCAGCAGTTCAATCGATTCACCCCTCCACTTT. Translation: CASSSIDSPLHF. The chain carries TRBV28 and TRBJ1-6; D is unresolved. V dropped 4 bases and J dropped 8 bases, with 6 bases sitting between them. The CDR3 runs 12 residues. From germline, CDR1 is MDHEN and CDR2 SYDVKM.

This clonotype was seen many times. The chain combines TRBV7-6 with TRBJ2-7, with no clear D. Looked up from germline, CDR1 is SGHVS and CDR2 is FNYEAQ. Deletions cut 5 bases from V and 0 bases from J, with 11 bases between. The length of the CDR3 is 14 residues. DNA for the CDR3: TGTGCCAGCAGCACCTTATCGGGCTCCTACGAGCAGTACTTC. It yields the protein CASSTLSGSYEQYF. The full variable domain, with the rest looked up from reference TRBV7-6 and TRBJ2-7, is GAGVSQSPRYKVTKRGQDVALRCDPISGHVSLYWYRQALGQGPEFLTYFNYEAQQDKSGLPNDRFSAERPEGSISTLTIQRTEQRDSAMYRCASSTLSGSYEQYFGPGTRLTVT.

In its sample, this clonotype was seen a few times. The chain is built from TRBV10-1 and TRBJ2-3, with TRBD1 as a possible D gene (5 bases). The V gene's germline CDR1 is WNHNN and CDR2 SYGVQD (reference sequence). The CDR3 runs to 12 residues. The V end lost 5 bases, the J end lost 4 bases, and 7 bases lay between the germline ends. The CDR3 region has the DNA TGCGCCAGCAGTATGGGGCCAGATACGCAGTATTTT. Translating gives CASSMGPDTQYF.

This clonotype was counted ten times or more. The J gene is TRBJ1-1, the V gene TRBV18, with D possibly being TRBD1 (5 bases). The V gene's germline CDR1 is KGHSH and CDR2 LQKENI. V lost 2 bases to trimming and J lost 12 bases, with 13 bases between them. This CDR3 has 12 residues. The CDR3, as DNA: TGTGCCAGCTCACCAGCTACAGGCACCTCTTTCTTT. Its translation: CASSPATGTSFF.

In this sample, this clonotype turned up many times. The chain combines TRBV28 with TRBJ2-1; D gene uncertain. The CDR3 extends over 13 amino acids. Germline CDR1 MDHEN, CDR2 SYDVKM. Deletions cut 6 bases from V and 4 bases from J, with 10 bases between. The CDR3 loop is CASRGPLYNEQFF. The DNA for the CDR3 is TGTGCCAGCAGGGGCCCCCTTTACAATGAGCAGTTCTTC.

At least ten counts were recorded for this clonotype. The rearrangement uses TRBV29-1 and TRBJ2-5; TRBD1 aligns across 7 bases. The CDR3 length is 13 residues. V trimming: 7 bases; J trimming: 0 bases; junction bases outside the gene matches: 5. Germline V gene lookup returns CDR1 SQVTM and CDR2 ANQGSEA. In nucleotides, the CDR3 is TGCAGCGCTGACAGGGCCAACCAAGAGACCCAGTACTTC. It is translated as CSADRANQETQYF. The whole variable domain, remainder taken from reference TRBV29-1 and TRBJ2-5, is SAVISQKPSRDICQRGTSLTIQCQVDSQVTMMFWYRQQPGQSLTLIATANQGSEATYESGFVIDKFPISRPNLTFSTLTVSNMSPEDSSIYLCSADRANQETQYFGPGTRLLVL.

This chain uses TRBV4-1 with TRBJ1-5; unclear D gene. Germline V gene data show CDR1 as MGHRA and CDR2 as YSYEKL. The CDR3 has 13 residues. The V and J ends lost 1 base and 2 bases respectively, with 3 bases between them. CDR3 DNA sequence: TGCGCCAGCAGCCAAGTGGGCAATCAGCCCCAGCATTTT. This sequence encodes CASSQVGNQPQHF.

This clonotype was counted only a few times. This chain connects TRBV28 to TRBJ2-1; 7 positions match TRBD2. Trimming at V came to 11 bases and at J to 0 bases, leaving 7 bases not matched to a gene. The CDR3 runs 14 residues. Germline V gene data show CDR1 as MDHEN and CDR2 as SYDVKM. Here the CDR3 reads CAAGRGSSYNEQFF. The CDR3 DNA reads TGTGCCGCCGGGCGCGGGAGCTCCTACAATGAGCAGTTCTTC.

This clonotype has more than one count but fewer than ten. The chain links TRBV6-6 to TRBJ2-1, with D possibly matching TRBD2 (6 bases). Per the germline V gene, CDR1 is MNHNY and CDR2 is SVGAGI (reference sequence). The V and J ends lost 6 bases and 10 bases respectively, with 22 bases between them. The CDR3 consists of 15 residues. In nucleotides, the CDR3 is TGTGCCAGCAGGCGGGGACCTGACACGTCGGGGGAGCAGTTCTTC. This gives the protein CASRRGPDTSGEQFF.